This is a list of T cell receptor beta chains from one sample in a study of blood T cell repertoires in COVID-19. Sequenced by immunoSEQ multiplex PCR; TCRdb stores in-frame clones only, minus some. This repertoire shows roughly 200,000 clones, more than 65% found once; its top ten account for less than 15%. Sequencing input: peripheral blood. The source is a human donor in a cohort sampled during active COVID-19. CDR3s include the opening cysteine and the closing phenylalanine or tryptophan. The order of the fields is D gene, clone size, J gene, V gene, CDR3 DNA, CDR3 protein. A D gene is named only where the DNA matches it firmly. The listing skips clone size in some rows; elsewhere it reads once, few, many or a size class.

TRBD1	-	TRBJ1-3	TRBV9	TGTGCCAGCAGCCCAGGGGGAGCTGGAAACACCATATATTTT	CASSPGGAGNTIYF
-	-	TRBJ2-2	TRBV28	TGTGCCAGCAGTCCCCTTAACACCGGGGAGCTGTTTTTT	CASSPLNTGELFF
TRBD2	once	TRBJ2-3	TRBV2	TGTGCCCAAGCGGAGCGGGAGTTCACAGATACGCAGTATTTT	CAQAEREFTDTQYF
TRBD1	-	TRBJ1-1	TRBV2	TGTGCCAGCAGCGGACAGGGGACGAACACTGAAGCTTTCTTT	CASSGQGTNTEAFF
-	-	TRBJ2-1	TRBV7-9	TGTGCCAGCAGCCCCTCCGATGAGCAGTTCTTC	CASSPSDEQFF
TRBD2	-	TRBJ2-2	TRBV11-2	TGTGCCAGCAGCTTAGTAGGGCTAGCGGGGGACACCGGGGAGCTGTTTTTT	CASSLVGLAGDTGELFF
-	-	TRBJ1-5	TRBV7-5	TGTGTCAGAAGCTCCTCCTGGGACAGGGAGCGGTCGCAGCCCCAGCATTTT	CVRSSSWDRERSQPQHF
-	-	TRBJ1-2	TRBV7-9	TGTGCCAGCAGCTTAGGAGGGTACGGCTACACCTTC	CASSLGGYGYTF
-	-	TRBJ2-5	TRBV29-1	TGCAGCGTTCCCCGTCGGAGGACTACTAAAGAGACCCAGTACTTC	CSVPRRRTTKETQYF
TRBD1	-	TRBJ1-2	TRBV5-6	TGTGCCAGCAGCAGGGACAGGGGAATTTATGGCTACACCTTC	CASSRDRGIYGYTF
TRBD1	-	TRBJ2-1	TRBV5-1	TGCGCCAGCAGCTCGGGACAGATCTACAATGAGCAGTTCTTC	CASSSGQIYNEQFF
TRBD1	-	TRBJ2-7	TRBV2	TGTGCCAGCAGGTATTCCGGGACAGGCACCTACGAGCAGTACTTC	CASRYSGTGTYEQYF
TRBD1	-	TRBJ2-7	TRBV27	TGTGCCAGCAGTTCCCTACGGCCCTATACAGACAGGGTTTACGAGCAGTACTTC	CASSSLRPYTDRVYEQYF
-	-	TRBJ2-7	TRBV19	TGTGCCAGTAGTATAGGGGCTAGCGAAACCTACGAGCAGTACTTC	CASSIGASETYEQYF
TRBD2	-	TRBJ2-2	TRBV2	TGTGCCAGCAGATTAGGGACTAGGCTAGGTGGCGGGGAGCTGTTTTTT	CASRLGTRLGGGELFF
TRBD1	-	TRBJ2-2	TRBV6-5	TGTGCCAGCAGAAGACAGGGGGCGAACACCGGGGAGCTGTTTTTT	CASRRQGANTGELFF
-	-	TRBJ2-7	TRBV28	TGTGCCAGCAGTTTCATCAAGGGAGTGTACGAGCAGTACTTC	CASSFIKGVYEQYF
-	-	TRBJ1-2	TRBV19	TGTGCCAGTAGTATTGGGGAGAACTATGGCTACACCTTC	CASSIGENYGYTF
TRBD2	-	TRBJ2-5	TRBV10-2	TGCGCCAGCACTTTTAGCGCGGGAGGCGGGCAGCAGACCCAGTACTTC	CASTFSAGGGQQTQYF
TRBD2	few	TRBJ2-1	TRBV24-1	TGTGCCACCAGTGAGCTAGCGGGGGGTTACAATGAGCAGTTCTTC	CATSELAGGYNEQFF
-	-	TRBJ1-5	TRBV2	TGTGCCAGCAGTGTCCAGGGGTTGGGCAATCAGCCCCAGCATTTT	CASSVQGLGNQPQHF
-	-	TRBJ1-4	TRBV19	TGTGCCAGCTCCAATACCCAGTTGAATGAAAAACTGTTTTTT	CASSNTQLNEKLFF
TRBD1	-	TRBJ1-2	TRBV30	TGTGCCTGGAGTAGTTGGGGACAGTCCTACTATGGCTACACCTTC	CAWSSWGQSYYGYTF
TRBD2	-	TRBJ2-7	TRBV5-1	TGCGCCAGCAGCTACCGACTCACGGACAGGGAAATGGCTAGCGGGGGCAACTACGAGCAGTACTTC	CASSYRLTDREMASGGNYEQYF
-	-	TRBJ1-1	TRBV11-2	TGTGCCAGCAGCCAGGGGCAGAACACTGAAGCTTTCTTT	CASSQGQNTEAFF
TRBD2	-	TRBJ2-1	TRBV18	TGTGCCAGCTCACCGGGTAGCGGGAGTTGGAATGAGCAGTTCTTC	CASSPGSGSWNEQFF
TRBD1	-	TRBJ2-5	TRBV7-9	TGTGCCAGCAGCGGGCGGGACAGGGGGCTTCAAGAGACCCAGTACTTC	CASSGRDRGLQETQYF
TRBD1	once	TRBJ1-1	TRBV18	TGTGCCAGCTCACCCTCCGGGACAGTGAACACTGAAGCTTTCTTT	CASSPSGTVNTEAFF
-	-	TRBJ2-2	TRBV3-1/TRBV3-2	TGTGCCAGCAGCCGCCGGGGGACGACGAACACCGGGGAGCTGTTTTTT	CASSRRGTTNTGELFF
TRBD2	-	TRBJ2-3	TRBV30	TGTGCCTGGAGATTAGCGGGAAGCACAGATACGCAGTATTTT	CAWRLAGSTDTQYF